The 7 T cell receptor beta chains in this list originate from one sample, sequenced in a study of CD8 T cells in ankylosing spondylitis (dated by TCRdb to between 2016 and 2019). Receptors were amplified or captured by 5' RACE. The instrument was an Illumina HiSeq 2500. TCRdb reprocessed the public reads (quality trimming at Q25 with fastp, clone calling with MiXCR) and kept in-frame beta chains. Each record represents a unique CDR3 protein, reported with the most common genes and DNA among its rows. Within this sample are about 260,000 distinct CDR3 sequences, with roughly 20% of them counted one time only. The ten largest clones represent 7.5% to 9% of the sample. The specimen was blood, either unsorted or a sorted T cell fraction (not recorded which). Receptors originate from a male donor with ankylosing spondylitis or in good health (not recorded which).

This clonotype was seen a few times. CDR3 DNA sequence: TGCAGTGCTAGAGAGAGGGGGACTCCCCACGGAGATACGCAGTATTTT. Amino acid sequence: CSARERGTPHGDTQYF. J is TRBJ2-3 and V is TRBV20-1; perhaps D is TRBD1 or TRBD2 (6 bases each). This CDR3 has 16 amino acids. Trimming took 0 bases from V and 5 from J, leaving 18 bases between them. CDR1 is DFQATT and CDR2 is SNEGSKA in the germline V gene (reference sequence).

The V gene is TRBV28, the J gene TRBJ2-7; tentatively, D is TRBD1 (5 bases). The germline V gene encodes CDR1 MDHEN and CDR2 SYDVKM. The CDR3 is 12 amino acids. The germline V and J ends were trimmed by 6 bases and 4 bases, with 10 bases remaining between them. CDR3 DNA sequence: TGTGCCAGCAGCAGGGCACCTTACGAGCAGTACGTC. Its protein product is CASSRAPYEQYV.

This clonotype occurred a few times. The rearrangement joins TRBV24-1 to TRBJ2-5, with 7 bases identical to TRBD1. The V segment lost 2 bases and the J segment 0 bases; nucleotides outside the gene matches: 5. Germline assignment: CDR1 KGHDR and CDR2 SFDVKD. The CDR3 runs 16 residues. Written as DNA, the CDR3 is TGTGCCACCAGTGATTCAGACAGGGCATACCAAGAGACCCAGTACTTC. Its translation is CATSDSDRAYQETQYF.

In this sample, this clonotype turned up a few times. CDR3: CASSLGRPGAQYF. In DNA, the CDR3 is TGTGCCAGCAGTTTAGGCCGGCCAGGAGCGCAGTATTTT. The chain has TRBV12-3 or TRBV12-4 and TRBJ2-3; D unclear. V lost 1 base and J 10 bases, leaving 12 bases between the germline ends. The CDR3 covers 13 residues.

The chain recombines TRBV5-1 with TRBJ2-3; TRBD2 matches at 16 bases. The CDR3 consists of 18 residues. In germline, CDR1 is SGHRS, CDR2 YFSETQ. V shed 4 bases and J 3 bases; nucleotides not matched to a gene: 8. The CDR3 sequence is CASSAGTSGRALTDTQYF. In DNA form, the CDR3 reads TGCGCCAGCAGCGCGGGGACTAGCGGGAGGGCCCTGACAGATACGCAGTATTTT.

At least ten counts were recorded for this clonotype. The junction departs from the called germline gene at one end, perhaps through a read error. This rearrangement joins TRBV5-1 to TRBJ2-1; 10 bases map to TRBD2. The CDR3 consists of 15 residues. The germline CDR1 and CDR2 sequences are SGHRS and YFSETQ. In DNA, the CDR3 is TGTGCCAGCAGCTTAGGGCTAGCGGGAGACAATGAGCAGTTCTTC. It encodes CASSLGLAGDNEQFF.

This clonotype was seen a few times. The chain couples TRBV10-1 to TRBJ1-1; no clear D. Germline V gene sequence: CDR1 WNHNN, CDR2 SYGVQD (reference sequence). This CDR3 has 18 amino acids. With 6 bases removed from V and 1 base from J, the gap between germline ends came to 24 bases. CDR3 residues: CASRARSPRPGGNTEAFF. Here the CDR3 DNA reads TGCGCCAGCAGGGCTCGGTCCCCACGTCCCGGAGGGAACACTGAAGCTTTCTTT.